The source of this T cell receptor beta chain is a study of T cell changes during pregnancy in multiple sclerosis. Unmatched junction bases numbered 6, after V lost 4 bases and J lost 9 bases. The CDR3 spans 15 residues. CDR1 is SGHRS, CDR2 YFSETQ, per germline. Sequencing used immunoSEQ multiplex PCR; TCRdb keeps in-frame clones, though not all of them. The table lists approximately 52,000 clones, 80% to 95% of them singletons. The V call is TRBV5-1, the J call TRBJ2-1; 14 bases fit TRBD2. The sequences come from CD4+ T cells from peripheral blood mononuclear cells, collected after pregnancy. The receptor was isolated from a female donor with multiple sclerosis, enrolled in a pregnancy study. CDR3 bases: TGCGCCAGCAGCATGACTAGCGGGAGGGACGTTGAGCAGTTCTTC. It is translated as CASSMTSGRDVEQFF.